These 20 T cell receptor beta chains were sequenced from one sample in a study of regulatory T cells in long-lasting Graves disease. Specified time point: newly diagnosed GD, antithyroid drugs for less than 3 months. Making the TCR library involved RNA that had been extracted from PBMCs. Libraries of TCR beta came from iRepertoire HTBI primers plus Arm-PCR of CDR3 regions. TCRdb fed the multiplex PCR reads into MiXCR, producing one record per CDR3 protein. The sample contains 450,000 to 600,000 distinct CDR3 sequences, about 17% of which appear only once. These data also featured in a second study, about T cells in Graves' hyperthyroidism and ophthalmopathy.

Sequences were derived from peripheral blood mononuclear cells (PBMCs), sampled at new diagnosis, from a patient treated with antithyroid drugs. These receptor sequences come from a middle-aged man with Graves disease.

This clonotype was seen a few times. The V call is TRBV6-5, the J call TRBJ2-3; D is unclear. Germline lookup yields CDR1 MNHEY and CDR2 SVGAGI. This CDR3 comprises 15 residues. V gave up 3 bases and J gave up 2 bases, with 12 bases separating them. The CDR3 region is CASSYDGSLTDTQYF. CDR3 coding DNA: TGTGCCAGCAGTTATGACGGCTCACTCACAGATACGCAGTATTTT.

In this sample, this clonotype turned up many times. The gene calls are TRBV13 and TRBJ2-3, with 10 bases that match TRBD2. The germline gives CDR1 PRHDT, CDR2 FYEKMQ (reference sequence). The CDR3 is made up of 14 amino acids. After removal of 4 bases from V and 8 bases from J, the junction contained 6 bases not matched to a gene. CDR3 in amino acids: CASSSSGSSATQYF. CDR3 sequence (DNA): TGTGCCAGCAGCTCTAGCGGGAGTTCGGCTACGCAGTATTTT.

This chain joins TRBV27 and TRBJ2-5, with TRBD1 matching over 12 bases. The CDR3 is 15 residues long. The ends lost 3 bases at V and 5 bases at J; junction bases unmatched: 4. CDR1 is MNHEY, CDR2 SMNVEV, per germline (reference sequence). The chain's CDR3 is CASSFGDRGRETQYF. The CDR3 nucleotides read TGTGCCAGCAGTTTCGGGGACAGGGGGCGGGAGACCCAGTACTTC.

The CDR3 DNA follows: TGTGCCAGCTCACCACAAGACAGGGAAAGGACCGGGGAGCTGTTTTTT. Translating it yields CASSPQDRERTGELFF. The chain couples TRBV18 to TRBJ2-2; 7 bases match TRBD1. The ends lost 1 base at V and 5 bases at J; junction bases unmatched: 7. CDR1 is KGHSH, CDR2 LQKENI, per germline. There are 16 residues in the CDR3.

CDR3 sequence reads: CASSPGQDLYGYTF. The CDR3 coding sequence is TGTGCCAGCAGCCCCGGACAGGACCTCTATGGCTACACCTTC. The rearrangement uses TRBV9 and TRBJ1-2; 7 bases line up with TRBD1. CDR3 size: 14 residues. J gave up 4 bases and V 4 bases, and 7 bases lay outside the gene matches. Germline V gene sequence: CDR1 SGDLS, CDR2 YYNGEE.

This clonotype was detected ten times or more. The V and J genes are TRBV5-1 and TRBJ2-5; D gene ambiguous. From germline, CDR1 is SGHRS and CDR2 YFSETQ. The CDR3 is made up of 15 amino acids. V shed 4 bases and J shed 5 bases, with 18 bases lying between them. The CDR3 sequence is CASSQNGEPEETQYF. The CDR3 region has the DNA TGCGCCAGCAGCCAAAATGGGGAACCTGAGGAGACCCAGTACTTC.

The rearrangement joins TRBV19 to TRBJ1-2, with 8 nucleotides matching TRBD1. The germline V gene has CDR1 LNHDA and CDR2 SQIVND (reference sequence). J gave up 7 bases and V 7 bases, and 11 bases lay outside the gene matches. This CDR3 has 14 residues. The CDR3 here is CASTTTGEYGGYTF. The CDR3 DNA sequence: TGTGCCAGTACCACGACAGGGGAATATGGTGGCTACACCTTC.

This clonotype was observed many times. The chain employs TRBV11-2 and TRBJ2-1; no definite D call. Germline CDR1 reads SGHAT; CDR2 reads FQNNGV. This CDR3 is 14 amino acids long. V gave up 0 bases and J gave up 1 base, with 4 bases separating them. The CDR3: CASSLEGSYNEQFF. The CDR3 nucleotides are TGTGCCAGCAGCTTAGAGGGTTCCTACAATGAGCAGTTCTTC.

The rearrangement joins TRBV5-1 to TRBJ1-1; weak D call: TRBD1 (5 bases). Germline CDR1 SGHRS, CDR2 YFSETQ. The CDR3 length is 14 residues. Trimming took 4 bases from V and 3 from J, leaving 13 bases between them. CDR3: CASSRGDQHTEAFF. Here the CDR3 DNA reads TGCGCCAGCAGCCGGGGGGATCAGCACACTGAAGCTTTCTTT.

This clonotype was counted between two and nine times. This sequence joins TRBV6-1 and TRBJ2-7; 8 nucleotides agree with TRBD1. Germline loops: CDR1 MNHNS, CDR2 SASEGT. Trimming removed 5 bases from V and 3 bases from J; junction bases left unmatched: 9. There are 15 residues in the CDR3. The DNA of the CDR3 is TGTGCCAGCAGTCGACCTCGCGGACAGGGCTACGAGCAGTACTTC. It yields the protein CASSRPRGQGYEQYF.

This clonotype was seen many times. This rearrangement joins TRBV19 to TRBJ2-7, with 7 bases fitting TRBD1. J was trimmed by 5 bases and V by 7 bases; bases with no gene match: 8. The CDR3 is made up of 13 amino acids. Germline loops: CDR1 LNHDA, CDR2 SQIVND (reference sequence). CDR3 protein: CASNQLGGDEQYF. The CDR3 region has the DNA TGTGCCAGTAACCAGTTAGGGGGCGACGAGCAGTACTTC. Variable domain in full (rest from reference TRBV19 and TRBJ2-7): DGGITQSPKYLFRKEGQNVTLSCEQNLNHDAMYWYRQDPGQGLRLIYYSQIVNDFQKGDIAEGYSVSREKKESFPLTVTSAQKNPTAFYLCASNQLGGDEQYFGPGTRLTVT.

This clonotype appeared a few times. This rearrangement joins TRBV20-1 to TRBJ2-1; D not resolved. V dropped 6 bases and J dropped 7 bases, with 16 bases sitting between them. This CDR3 region has 13 residues. Germline CDR1 is DFQATT and CDR2 is SNEGSKA (reference sequence). CDR3 DNA: TGCAGTGCACCTCGGCTTCCAGGAAATGAGCAGTTCTTC. It codes for CSAPRLPGNEQFF.

This clonotype was counted between two and nine times. The V call is TRBV24-1, the J call TRBJ2-3, with D hard to call. Per germline, CDR1 KGHDR and CDR2 SFDVKD. The CDR3 sequence is 15 residues long. The V end was cut by 3 bases, the J end by 1 base, with 10 bases between. The CDR3 loop reads CATSDDGWGTDTQYF. CDR3 nucleotides: TGTGCCACCAGTGATGACGGGTGGGGCACAGATACGCAGTATTTT.

This clonotype is termed medium-sized (0.01 to 0.1%). This chain joins TRBV3-1 and TRBJ2-2; unclear D gene. Germline CDR1 LGHDT, CDR2 YNNKEL (reference sequence). V lost 0 bases and J 5 bases, leaving 19 bases between the germline ends. The CDR3 runs 18 residues. The CDR3 coding sequence is TGTGCCAGCAGCCAAGATGTGGTAGAGAGCGAATGGACCGGGGAGCTGTTTTTT. Its translation is CASSQDVVESEWTGELFF.

V is TRBV10-1 and J is TRBJ2-1, with D maybe TRBD2 (5 bases). Deletions cut 3 bases from V and 7 bases from J, with 16 bases between. This CDR3 comprises 15 residues. Per the germline V gene, CDR1 is WNHNN and CDR2 is SYGVQD (reference sequence). The chain's CDR3 is CASSDGSRGINEQFF. CDR3 in DNA: TGCGCCAGCAGTGATGGGAGTCGGGGAATAAATGAGCAGTTCTTC.

Ten or more counts support this clonotype. The chain carries TRBV30 and TRBJ2-7; D is ambiguous. The V end was cut by 5 bases, the J end by 4 bases, with 12 bases between. Germline CDR1 GTSNPN, CDR2 SVGIG (reference sequence). The CDR3 runs to 12 residues. CDR3 DNA: TGTGCCTGGGCCGGGTCCGCATACGAGCAGTACTTC. Its protein is CAWAGSAYEQYF.

In this sample, this clonotype turned up many times. CDR3 region: CASSQDAASQQYF. The CDR3 DNA sequence: TGTGCCAGCAGCCAAGATGCCGCGTCCCAGCAGTACTTC. The chain links TRBV3-1 to TRBJ2-7; D uncertain. V lost 0 bases to trimming and J lost 8 bases, with 11 bases between them. Germline V lookup: CDR1 LGHDT, CDR2 YNNKEL (reference sequence). This CDR3 has 13 residues.

This clonotype was detected only a few times. This chain uses TRBV28 with TRBJ2-7, with TRBD2 matching over 7 bases. CDR1 and CDR2 from the germline V gene are MDHEN and SYDVKM. V was pared by 3 bases and J by 5 bases, with 7 bases of the junction left unmatched. The CDR3 totals 14 residues. The CDR3 bases are TGTGCCAGCAGTTTTCGGCGGGAGTCCAACGAGCAGTACTTC. Its translation: CASSFRRESNEQYF.

This clonotype was detected ten times or more. This chain uses TRBV20-1 with TRBJ1-1; a possible D gene is TRBD1 (5 bases). The germline V gene encodes CDR1 DFQATT and CDR2 SNEGSKA (reference sequence). The CDR3 extends over 11 amino acids. Trimming shortened V by 7 bases and J by 4 bases, and 10 bases separated the two germline ends. CDR3 nucleotide sequence: TGCAGTGGGGGCGTGGGCACTGAAGCTTTCTTT. Translated: CSGGVGTEAFF.

This clonotype was recorded many times. This chain connects TRBV6-1 to TRBJ1-2, with 8 bases that match TRBD1. Trimming at V came to 8 bases and at J to 5 bases, leaving 7 bases not matched to a gene. From germline, CDR1 is MNHNS and CDR2 SASEGT. The CDR3 is 13 residues long. The CDR3 nucleotides are TGTGCCAGCGGACTACAGGGGGAATATGGCTACACCTTC. It encodes CASGLQGEYGYTF.